This record concerns one TCR beta chain sequence. These data originate in a study of blood T cell repertoires in COVID-19. The CDR3 loop spans 15 amino acids. The germline V gene encodes CDR1 LGHNT and CDR2 FRNRAP. Trimming removed 3 bases from V and 4 bases from J, with 15 bases in between. Categorization into cohorts depended on clinical history that participants reported. Authors' processing steps: Amplification from reference gene primers served as the basis for estimated nucleated cell counts. The assay was immunoSEQ multiplex PCR, and TCRdb's table has in-frame clones only and misses some. The V and J calls and the clone size are those of that table, but D and trimming were determined from the DNA. In the table there are about 370,000 clones, roughly 90% of which are singletons.

Source material: PBMCs or T cells enriched from blood (not recorded which). The receptor was isolated from a woman between 40 and 50 years old who had been exposed to COVID-19. The V gene is TRBV12-5, the J gene TRBJ1-2; D is possibly TRBD1 (6 bases). The chain's CDR3 is CASGLSMGAGYGYTF. CDR3 DNA sequence: TGTGCTAGTGGTTTAAGCATGGGGGCAGGCTATGGCTACACCTTC.